Shown below are 27 T cell receptor beta chains from a single sample sequenced in a study of T-cell reconstitution after alpha-beta-depleted transplantation in children. Unique molecular identifiers were incorporated during preparation of the TCRbeta library. One entry per CDR3 protein results from TCRdb running MiXCR on the PCR reads. The table records hundreds of thousands of distinct CDR3 sequences, over 10% of them present only once. Sequencing was performed on PBMCs, mostly from graft donor cells, taken 360 days after TCRalphabeta/CD19-depleted stem cell transplant. The source is a male patient under 18 who had a stem cell transplant for acute myeloid leukemia, so the T cells may come from the graft donor.

The rearrangement links TRBV7-3 to TRBJ2-5, with TRBD2 matching over 8 bases. CDR3 length: 15 amino acids. After removal of 6 bases from V and 3 bases from J, the junction contained 9 bases not matched to a gene. The germline CDR1 and CDR2 sequences are SGHTA and FQGTGA. The CDR3 coding sequence is TGTGCCAGCAGTCCTAGCGGGTTGTTAAAAGAGACCCAGTACTTC. Translated, it gives CASSPSGLLKETQYF.

This clonotype was counted at least ten times. The CDR3, as DNA: TGCAGCGTTGAAGCGACAGGGACCTACGAGCAGTACTTC. This encodes CSVEATGTYEQYF. J is TRBJ2-7 and V is TRBV29-1, with 7 bases lining up with TRBD1. V was clipped by 1 base and J by 2 bases; unmatched bases: 2. In germline, CDR1 is SQVTM, CDR2 ANQGSEA. The CDR3 is made up of 13 amino acids.

This clonotype was seen a handful of times. The chain has TRBV12-3 or TRBV12-4 and TRBJ1-5, with TRBD1 identical over 10 bases. The CDR3 is 15 residues long. V shed 7 bases and J 7 bases; nucleotides not matched to a gene: 10. CDR3 amino acids: CASTIDRGQGQPQHF. The CDR3 DNA sequence: TGTGCCAGCACCATAGACAGGGGGCAGGGGCAGCCCCAGCATTTT.

This clonotype appeared many times. This chain links TRBV12-3 or TRBV12-4 with TRBJ2-3; 12 bases align to TRBD2. This CDR3 contains 16 residues. The trim removed 5 bases at V and 3 bases at J, leaving 6 bases unmatched. CDR3 coding DNA: TGTGCCAGCAGTCAGAGACTAGCGGGAGTAACAGATACGCAGTATTTT. This gives the protein CASSQRLAGVTDTQYF.

The chain couples TRBV28 to TRBJ2-7; 11 positions agree with TRBD2. With V trimmed by 6 bases and J by 0 bases, 4 bases remained unmatched. CDR3 size: 15 residues. Germline V gives CDR1 MDHEN, CDR2 SYDVKM. The CDR3 DNA is TGTGCCAGCAGGGGGACTAGCGGACTCTCCTACGAGCAGTACTTC. The encoded protein is CASRGTSGLSYEQYF.

The table lists this clonotype with a few counts. CDR3 residues: CASSDPGLAAKGAGELFF. CDR3 in DNA: TGTGCCAGCAGTGACCCGGGACTAGCGGCAAAGGGAGCCGGGGAGCTGTTTTTT. This rearrangement joins TRBV2 to TRBJ2-2, with 11 positions matching TRBD2. The CDR3 has 18 amino acids. CDR1 SNHLY and CDR2 FYNNEI come from the germline V gene. Germline trimming cut 3 bases from V and 6 bases from J; bases unmatched to any gene: 12.

This clonotype was found many times. The V gene is TRBV7-6, the J gene TRBJ2-7; 10 positions match TRBD2. This CDR3 is built from 14 residues. V was clipped by 2 bases and J by 3 bases; unmatched bases: 1. Germline assignment: CDR1 SGHVS and CDR2 FNYEAQ. CDR3 region: CASSLTSGDYEQYF. As DNA, the CDR3 is TGTGCCAGCAGCTTAACTAGCGGGGACTACGAGCAGTACTTC.

Ten or more counts support this clonotype. V usage is TRBV19 and J usage is TRBJ2-7, with unresolved D. The ends were cut back, 7 bases at V and 2 bases at J, with 9 bases in the middle. The germline gives CDR1 LNHDA, CDR2 SQIVND (reference sequence). This CDR3 has 12 residues. In DNA form, the CDR3 reads TGTGCCAGTATCTGGGCCCCCTACGAGCAGTACTTC. This translates into CASIWAPYEQYF.

This clonotype was seen more than once but under ten times. CDR3 amino acids: CASSSPGPSGANVLTF. The CDR3 DNA reads as TGTGCCAGCAGTTCTCCCGGACCTTCCGGGGCCAACGTCCTGACTTTC. This chain uses TRBV12-3 or TRBV12-4 with TRBJ2-6, with D unresolved. The ends were cut back, 4 bases at V and 4 bases at J, with 14 bases in the middle. This CDR3 is built from 16 residues.

This sequence joins TRBV20-1 and TRBJ2-3; 8 bases match TRBD2. The junction had 6 bases not matched to a gene; V was cut back by 1 base and J by 3 bases. CDR1 DFQATT and CDR2 SNEGSKA come from the germline V gene (reference sequence). The CDR3 spans 15 residues. CDR3 in amino acids: CSARVTGGFTDTQYF. Here the CDR3 DNA reads TGCAGTGCTAGAGTGACGGGAGGGTTTACAGATACGCAGTATTTT.

This clonotype was found a few times. This chain connects TRBV27 to TRBJ2-1, with 7 bases lining up with TRBD1. The germline gives CDR1 MNHEY, CDR2 SMNVEV (reference sequence). The V and J ends lost 5 bases and 2 bases, in that order; junction bases with no gene match: 6. The CDR3 runs 15 residues. CDR3 nucleotides: TGTGCCAGCAGTCCAGGGACAGTCACCTACAATGAGCAGTTCTTC. Amino acids: CASSPGTVTYNEQFF.

This clonotype has more than one count but fewer than ten. The genes are TRBV7-2 and TRBJ2-3; 11 bases match TRBD2. This CDR3 is 17 amino acids long. Germline-derived CDR1 and CDR2 are SGHTA and FQGNSA. J lost 1 base, V lost 3 bases, and 6 bases had no gene match. The CDR3 bases are TGTGCCAGCAGCTTCCTAGCGGGAGGTCAAGGCACAGATACGCAGTATTTT. This sequence encodes CASSFLAGGQGTDTQYF.

On this clonotype itself: A much larger clone sits a single nucleotide away, making a read error possible. The genes are TRBV7-2 and TRBJ2-1; D is possibly TRBD1 (5 bases). Looked up from germline, CDR1 is SGHTA and CDR2 is FQGNSA. The CDR3 extends over 16 amino acids. The CDR3 spells CASSSLAGISYYEQFF. CDR3 bases: TGTGCCAGCAGCTCCCTGGCAGGGATCTCCTACTATGAGCAGTTCTTC.

This clonotype was counted a few times. The chain links TRBV12-3 or TRBV12-4 to TRBJ2-3, with TRBD2 matching over 8 bases. The CDR3 runs 16 residues. J lost 6 bases, V lost 2 bases, and 10 bases had no gene match. This CDR3 reads CASSLWAGGSQDTQYF. The CDR3 coding sequence is TGTGCCAGCAGTTTATGGGCGGGAGGATCGCAGGATACGCAGTATTTT.

This clonotype was picked up a small number of times. The CDR3 DNA sequence: TGTGCCAGCGCCCAATCCGGGACTAGCACAGATACGCAGTATTTT. Its protein is CASAQSGTSTDTQYF. The chain has TRBV18 and TRBJ2-3; D might be TRBD2 (6 bases). The CDR3 has 15 amino acids. From germline, CDR1 is KGHSH and CDR2 LQKENI. V was pared by 8 bases and J by 0 bases, with 15 bases between.

This clonotype showed up many times. This sequence joins TRBV9 and TRBJ1-2; unclear D gene. CDR1 SGDLS and CDR2 YYNGEE come from the germline V gene. Trimming removed 4 bases at V and 8 bases at J, with 12 bases between. CDR3 length: 12 amino acids. The DNA of the CDR3 is TGTGCCAGCAGCACTTCAACGGGGGGCTACACCTTC. This translates into CASSTSTGGYTF. The full variable domain, with the rest looked up from reference TRBV9 and TRBJ1-2, is DSGVTQTPKHLITATGQRVTLRCSPRSGDLSVYWYQQSLDQGLQFLIQYYNGEERAKGNILERFSAQQFPDLHSELNLSSLELGDSALYFCASSTSTGGYTFGSGTRLTVV.

The chain employs TRBV11-2 and TRBJ2-7, with TRBD2 matching over 7 bases. Trimming removed 10 bases from V and 5 bases from J; junction bases left unmatched: 8. In germline, CDR1 is SGHAT, CDR2 FQNNGV. The CDR3 length is 12 residues. The DNA for the CDR3 is TGTGCCAACGTGGGGGGGGGGAACGAGCAGTACTTC. Its protein product is CANVGGGNEQYF.

This clonotype came up a few times. In DNA, the CDR3 is TGCAGCGCATCCTCGCCCGAGCAGTTCTTC. This encodes CSASSPEQFF. The rearrangement joins TRBV29-1 to TRBJ2-1; D remains unclear. The CDR3 length is 10 residues. The germline V gene has CDR1 SQVTM and CDR2 ANQGSEA. V lost 7 bases, J lost 10 bases, and 11 bases lay in between.

This clonotype was recorded at least ten times. This rearrangement joins TRBV3-1 to TRBJ2-1; 12 bases align to TRBD2. Germline-derived CDR1 and CDR2 are LGHDT and YNNKEL (reference sequence). V dropped 3 bases and J dropped 5; count of bases not matched to a gene: 5. This CDR3 is built from 16 residues. The CDR3 coding sequence is TGTGCCAGCAGCCAGGCTAGCGGGAGGGGCGACAATGAGCAGTTCTTC. Its translation is CASSQASGRGDNEQFF.

The rearrangement links TRBV11-2 to TRBJ2-1; 9 bases are shared with TRBD1. V lost 4 bases and J lost 7; bases outside the gene matches: 8. Looked up from germline, CDR1 is SGHAT and CDR2 is FQNNGV. The CDR3 loop spans 15 amino acids. CDR3: CASSSMDRGLNEQFF. The CDR3 bases are TGTGCCAGCAGCTCGATGGACAGGGGTTTAAATGAGCAGTTCTTC.

This clonotype was counted a few times. CDR3 amino acids: CSASGGGFYEQYF. For the CDR3, the DNA is TGCAGTGCCTCGGGGGGGGGTTTCTACGAGCAGTACTTC. V gene TRBV20-1 combines with J gene TRBJ2-7, with TRBD2 identical over 8 bases. Germline CDR1 and CDR2: DFQATT and SNEGSKA (reference sequence). V shed 6 bases and J 3 bases; nucleotides not matched to a gene: 7. CDR3 length equals 13 residues.

V is TRBV11-1 and J is TRBJ2-1; 7 bases are a match to TRBD2. The CDR3 spans 15 residues. V lost 2 bases to trimming and J lost 2 bases; unmatched junction nucleotides: 3. Per the germline V gene, CDR1 is SGHAT and CDR2 is FQDESV (reference sequence). Here the CDR3 DNA reads TGTGCCAGCAGCTTACAAGCGGGGACCTACAATGAGCAGTTCTTC. As protein: CASSLQAGTYNEQFF.

This clonotype was picked up a small number of times. V gene TRBV5-1 combines with J gene TRBJ2-2, with 8 nucleotides matching TRBD1. The CDR3 runs 16 residues. Germline V gene sequence: CDR1 SGHRS, CDR2 YFSETQ. After removal of 2 bases from V and 4 bases from J, the junction contained 7 bases not matched to a gene. The CDR3 coding sequence is TGCGCCAGCAGCTTCCGGACAGGGCCGGGCACCGGGGAGCTGTTTTTT. This sequence encodes CASSFRTGPGTGELFF.

This clonotype occurred a few times. This chain links TRBV24-1 with TRBJ2-7, with D maybe TRBD2 (8 bases). Trimming took 5 bases from V and 1 from J, leaving 23 bases between them. The germline gives CDR1 KGHDR, CDR2 SFDVKD. The CDR3 covers 18 residues. The CDR3 DNA reads as TGTGCCACCAGTGGCCGAGACAGGGCGGCGGGAGGATCCTACGAGCAGTACTTC. The encoded protein is CATSGRDRAAGGSYEQYF.

J is TRBJ2-2 and V is TRBV6-2 or TRBV6-3, with 10 bases matching TRBD1. Germline V gives CDR1 MNHEY, CDR2 SVGEGT. J lost 3 bases, V lost 0 bases, and 4 bases had no gene match. This CDR3 spans 17 amino acids. The DNA of the CDR3 is TGTGCCAGCAGTTACTCAGGGACAGGGGTGTACACCGGGGAGCTGTTTTTT. Translation: CASSYSGTGVYTGELFF.

This clonotype was recorded many times. The chain combines TRBV30 with TRBJ1-1, with 8 bases matching TRBD1. Germline trimming cut 5 bases from V and 6 bases from J; bases unmatched to any gene: 8. In germline, CDR1 is GTSNPN, CDR2 SVGIG (reference sequence). The CDR3 consists of 13 residues. The CDR3 sequence: CAWLGQGWAEAFF. For the CDR3, the DNA is TGTGCCTGGCTTGGACAGGGATGGGCTGAAGCTTTCTTT. Full variable domain (outside the CDR3, taken from reference TRBV30 and TRBJ1-1): SQTIHQWPATLVQPVGSPLSLECTVEGTSNPNLYWYRQAAGRGLQLLFYSVGIGQISSEVPQNLSASRPQDRQFILSSKKLLLSDSGFYLCAWLGQGWAEAFFGQGTRLTVV.

The chain couples TRBV7-8 to TRBJ2-1; D might be TRBD2 (5 bases). Trimming shortened V by 5 bases and J by 6 bases, and 23 bases separated the two germline ends. The germline V gene has CDR1 SGHVS and CDR2 FQNEAQ. The CDR3 contains 17 residues. In nucleotides, the CDR3 is TGTGCCAGCAGCCCACTGTACTCCCGACTAATTGCCAATGAGCAGTTCTTC. It is translated as CASSPLYSRLIANEQFF.